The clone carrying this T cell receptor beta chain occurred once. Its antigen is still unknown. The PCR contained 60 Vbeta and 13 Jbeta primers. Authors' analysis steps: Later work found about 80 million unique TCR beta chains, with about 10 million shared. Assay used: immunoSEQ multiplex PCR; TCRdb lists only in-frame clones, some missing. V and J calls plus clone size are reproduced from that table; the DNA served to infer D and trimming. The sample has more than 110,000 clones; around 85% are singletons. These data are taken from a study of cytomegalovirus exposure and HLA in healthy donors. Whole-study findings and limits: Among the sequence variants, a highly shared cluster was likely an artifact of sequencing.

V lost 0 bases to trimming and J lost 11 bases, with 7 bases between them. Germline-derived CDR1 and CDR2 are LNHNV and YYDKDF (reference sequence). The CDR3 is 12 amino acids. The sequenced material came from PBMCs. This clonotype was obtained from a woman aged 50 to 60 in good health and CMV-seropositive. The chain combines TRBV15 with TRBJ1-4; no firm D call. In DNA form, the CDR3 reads TGTGCCACCAGCAGAGATGTCGAGAAACTGTTTTTT. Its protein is CATSRDVEKLFF. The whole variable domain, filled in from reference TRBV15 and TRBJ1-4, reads DAMVIQNPRYQVTQFGKPVTLSCSQTLNHNVMYWYQQKSSQAPKLLFHYYDKDFNNEADTPDNFQSRRPNTSFCFLDIRSPGLGDTAMYLCATSRDVEKLFFGSGTQLSVL.